This T cell receptor (beta chain) was identified in a study of patients and donors after allogeneic stem cell transplantation. This clonotype qualifies as large. The CDR3 consists of 16 residues. V was pared by 0 bases and J by 1 base, with 12 bases between. The germline gives CDR1 MNHEY, CDR2 SVGAGI. From the RT-PCR reads, TCRdb called clonotypes with MiXCR, one entry per CDR3 protein. The table shows more than 550 distinct CDR3 sequences, with around 2.5% occurring only once. The chain recombines TRBV6-5 with TRBJ1-1; the D is unclear. This TCR came from a human donor who was either an allogeneic HSCT recipient or a stem cell or donor lymphocyte infusion donor (not recorded which). It is not recorded whose cells these are; they may come from a transplant donor. Sequencing input: blood, either unsorted or a sorted T cell fraction (not recorded which). The CDR3 loop is CASSYSILVRNTEAFF. The CDR3 nucleotides are TGTGCCAGCAGTTACTCGATATTGGTTCGGAACACTGAAGCTTTCTTT.